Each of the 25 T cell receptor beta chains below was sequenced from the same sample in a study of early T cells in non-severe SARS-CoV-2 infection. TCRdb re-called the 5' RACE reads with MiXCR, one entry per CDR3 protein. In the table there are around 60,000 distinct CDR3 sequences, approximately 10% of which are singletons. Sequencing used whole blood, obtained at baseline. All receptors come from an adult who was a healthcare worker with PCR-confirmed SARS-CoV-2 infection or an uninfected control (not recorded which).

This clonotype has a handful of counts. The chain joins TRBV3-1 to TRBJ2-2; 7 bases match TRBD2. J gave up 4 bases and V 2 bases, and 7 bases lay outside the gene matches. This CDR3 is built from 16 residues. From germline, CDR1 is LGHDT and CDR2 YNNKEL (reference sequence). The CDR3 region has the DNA TGTGCCAGCAGCCAACGGGGACTACAAGGCACCGGGGAGCTGTTTTTT. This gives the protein CASSQRGLQGTGELFF.

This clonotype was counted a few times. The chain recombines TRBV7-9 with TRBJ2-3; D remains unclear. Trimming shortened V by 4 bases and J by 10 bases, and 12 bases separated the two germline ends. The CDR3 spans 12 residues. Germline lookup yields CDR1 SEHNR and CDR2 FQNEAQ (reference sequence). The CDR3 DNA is TGTGCCAGCAGCTCAAGTAATGCGGCGCAGTATTTT. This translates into CASSSSNAAQYF.

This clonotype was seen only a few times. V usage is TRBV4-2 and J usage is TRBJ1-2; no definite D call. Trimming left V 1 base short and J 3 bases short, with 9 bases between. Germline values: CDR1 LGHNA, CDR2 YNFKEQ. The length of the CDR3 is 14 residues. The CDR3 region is CASSQADTDYGYTF. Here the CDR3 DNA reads TGTGCCAGCAGCCAAGCAGACACAGACTATGGCTACACCTTC.

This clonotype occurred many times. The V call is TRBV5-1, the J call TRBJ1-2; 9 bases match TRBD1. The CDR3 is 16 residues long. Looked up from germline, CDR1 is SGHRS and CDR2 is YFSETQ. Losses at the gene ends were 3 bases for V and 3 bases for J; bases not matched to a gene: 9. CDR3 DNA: TGCGCCAGCAGCTCACAGGGGGCGTCTAATCACTATGGCTACACCTTC. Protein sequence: CASSSQGASNHYGYTF.

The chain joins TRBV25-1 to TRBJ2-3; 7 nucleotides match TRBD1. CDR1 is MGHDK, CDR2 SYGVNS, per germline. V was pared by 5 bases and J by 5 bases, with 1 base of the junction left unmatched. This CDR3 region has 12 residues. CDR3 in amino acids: CASSRDRDTQYF. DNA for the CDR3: TGTGCCAGCAGTCGGGACAGAGATACGCAGTATTTT.

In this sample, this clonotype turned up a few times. Here the CDR3 reads CASSIRTSGLDNEQFF. In DNA form, the CDR3 reads TGTGCCAGCAGCATCCGGACTAGCGGGTTGGACAATGAGCAGTTCTTC. V is TRBV11-2 and J is TRBJ2-1, with 11 bases matching TRBD2. The CDR3 sequence is 16 residues long. Germline V CDR1 and CDR2: SGHAT, FQNNGV. Trimming removed 5 bases from V and 5 bases from J; junction bases left unmatched: 8.

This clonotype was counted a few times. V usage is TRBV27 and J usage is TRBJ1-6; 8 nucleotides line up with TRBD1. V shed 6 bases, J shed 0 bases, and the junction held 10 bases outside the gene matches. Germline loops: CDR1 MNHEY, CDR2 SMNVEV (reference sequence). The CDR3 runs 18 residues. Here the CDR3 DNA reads TGTGCCAGCAGGATCGGACAGGGCGGGAGCTCCTATAATTCACCCCTCCACTTT. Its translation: CASRIGQGGSSYNSPLHF.

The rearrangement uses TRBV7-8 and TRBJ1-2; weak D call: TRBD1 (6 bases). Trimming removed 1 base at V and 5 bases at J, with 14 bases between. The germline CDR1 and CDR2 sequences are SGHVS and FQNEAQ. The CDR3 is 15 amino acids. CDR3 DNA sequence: TGTGCCAGCAGCTTAGAGGTCAGGGGATGGTATGGCTACACCTTC. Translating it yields CASSLEVRGWYGYTF.

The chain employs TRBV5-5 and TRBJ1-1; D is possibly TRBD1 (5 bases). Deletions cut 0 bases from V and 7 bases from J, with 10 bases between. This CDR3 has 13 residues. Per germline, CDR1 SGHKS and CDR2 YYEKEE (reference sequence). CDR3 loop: CASSLEGFGEAFF. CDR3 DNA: TGTGCCAGCAGCTTGGAGGGGTTCGGTGAAGCTTTCTTT.

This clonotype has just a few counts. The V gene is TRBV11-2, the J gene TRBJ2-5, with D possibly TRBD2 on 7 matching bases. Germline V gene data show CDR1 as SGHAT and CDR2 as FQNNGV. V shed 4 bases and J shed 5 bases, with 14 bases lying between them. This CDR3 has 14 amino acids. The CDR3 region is CASSSRGAGETQYF. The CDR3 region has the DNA TGTGCCAGCAGCTCCCGGGGGGCAGGGGAGACCCAGTACTTC.

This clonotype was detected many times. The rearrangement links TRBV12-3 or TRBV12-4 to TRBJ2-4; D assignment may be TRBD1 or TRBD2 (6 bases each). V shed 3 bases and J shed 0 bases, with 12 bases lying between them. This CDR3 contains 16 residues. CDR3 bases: TGTGCCAGCAGTTTGTGGGGGGCCCTAGCCAAAAACATTCAGTACTTC. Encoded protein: CASSLWGALAKNIQYF.

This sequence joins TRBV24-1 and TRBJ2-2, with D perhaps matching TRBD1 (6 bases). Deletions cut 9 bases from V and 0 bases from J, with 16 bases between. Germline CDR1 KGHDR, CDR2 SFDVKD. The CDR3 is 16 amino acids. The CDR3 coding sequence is TGTGCCACCTTGGCAGGGGCAGGGACGAACACCGGGGAGCTGTTTTTT. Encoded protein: CATLAGAGTNTGELFF.

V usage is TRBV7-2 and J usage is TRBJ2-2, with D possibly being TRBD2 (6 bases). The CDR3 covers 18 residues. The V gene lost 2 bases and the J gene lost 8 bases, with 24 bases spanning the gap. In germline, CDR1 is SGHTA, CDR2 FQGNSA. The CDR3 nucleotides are TGTGCCAGCAGCTTAAGGTCTAGGCCAGGGAGGCCCTGGGGGGAGCTGTTTTTT. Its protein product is CASSLRSRPGRPWGELFF.

CDR3 in DNA: TGCGCCAGCAGCTTGCCCGGGTTGAACACTGAAGCTTTCTTT. As protein: CASSLPGLNTEAFF. This chain links TRBV5-1 with TRBJ1-1; D is unclear. Trimming removed 1 base from V and 0 bases from J, with 7 bases in between. In germline, CDR1 is SGHRS, CDR2 YFSETQ. The CDR3 loop spans 14 amino acids.

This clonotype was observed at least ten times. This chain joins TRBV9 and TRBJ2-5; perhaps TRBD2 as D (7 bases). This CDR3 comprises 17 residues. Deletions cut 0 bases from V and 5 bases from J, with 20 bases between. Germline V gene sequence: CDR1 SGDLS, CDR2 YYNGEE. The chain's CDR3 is CASSVAVWETGGETQYF. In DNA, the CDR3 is TGTGCCAGCAGCGTAGCGGTATGGGAAACGGGGGGCGAGACCCAGTACTTC.

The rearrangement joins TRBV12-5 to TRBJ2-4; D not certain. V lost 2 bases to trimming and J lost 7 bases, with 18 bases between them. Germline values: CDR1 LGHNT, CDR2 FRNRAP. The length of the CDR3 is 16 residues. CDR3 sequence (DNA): TGTGCTAGTGGTTTGTTCTCTGTGATGGGTAGGAACATTCAGTACTTC. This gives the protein CASGLFSVMGRNIQYF.

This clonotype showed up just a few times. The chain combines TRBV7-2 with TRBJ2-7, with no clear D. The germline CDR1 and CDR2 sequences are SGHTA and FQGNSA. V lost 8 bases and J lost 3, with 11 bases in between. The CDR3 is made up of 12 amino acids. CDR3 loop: CASSLSVYEQYF. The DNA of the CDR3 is TGTGCCAGCTCCCTTAGTGTCTACGAGCAGTACTTC.

The CDR3 loop reads CAWSGRVNTGELFF. DNA for the CDR3: TGTGCCTGGAGTGGCCGGGTGAACACCGGGGAGCTGTTTTTT. The chain has TRBV30 and TRBJ2-2, with D uncertain. Per the germline V gene, CDR1 is GTSNPN and CDR2 is SVGIG (reference sequence). Trimming removed 1 base at V and 1 base at J, with 7 bases between. This CDR3 region has 14 residues.

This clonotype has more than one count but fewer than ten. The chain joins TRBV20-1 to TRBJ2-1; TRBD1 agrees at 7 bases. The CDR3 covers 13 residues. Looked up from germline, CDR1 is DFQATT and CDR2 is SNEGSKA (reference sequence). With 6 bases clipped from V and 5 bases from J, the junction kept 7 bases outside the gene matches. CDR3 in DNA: TGCAGTGCAGGGGGCGGAGTAAACAATGAGCAGTTCTTC. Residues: CSAGGGVNNEQFF.

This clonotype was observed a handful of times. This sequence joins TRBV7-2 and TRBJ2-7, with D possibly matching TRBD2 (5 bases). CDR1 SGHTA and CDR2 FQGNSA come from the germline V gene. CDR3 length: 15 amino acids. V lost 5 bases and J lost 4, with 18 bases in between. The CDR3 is CASSPDGGLIYEQYF. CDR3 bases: TGTGCCAGCAGCCCCGACGGCGGGCTTATATACGAGCAGTACTTC.

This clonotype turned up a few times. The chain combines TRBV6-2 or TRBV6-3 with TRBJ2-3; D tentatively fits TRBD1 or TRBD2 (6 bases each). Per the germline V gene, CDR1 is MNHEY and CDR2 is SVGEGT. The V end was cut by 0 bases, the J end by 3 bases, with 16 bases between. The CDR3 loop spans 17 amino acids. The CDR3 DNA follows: TGTGCCAGCAGTTACTCCGTGGGGGGCAGTGGGACAGATACGCAGTATTTT. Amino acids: CASSYSVGGSGTDTQYF.

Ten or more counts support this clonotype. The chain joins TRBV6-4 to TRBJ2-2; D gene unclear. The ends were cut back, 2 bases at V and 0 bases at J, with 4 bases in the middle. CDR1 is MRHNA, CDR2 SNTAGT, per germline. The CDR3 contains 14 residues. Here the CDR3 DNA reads TGTGCCAGCAGTGACGGGGCGAACACCGGGGAGCTGTTTTTT. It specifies CASSDGANTGELFF.

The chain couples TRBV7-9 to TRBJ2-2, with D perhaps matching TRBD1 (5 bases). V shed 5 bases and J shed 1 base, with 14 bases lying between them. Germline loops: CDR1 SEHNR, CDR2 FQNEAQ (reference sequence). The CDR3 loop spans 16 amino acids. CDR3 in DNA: TGTGCCAGCAGCCTGCCAGGGCGCCAGAACACCGGGGAGCTGTTTTTT. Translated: CASSLPGRQNTGELFF.

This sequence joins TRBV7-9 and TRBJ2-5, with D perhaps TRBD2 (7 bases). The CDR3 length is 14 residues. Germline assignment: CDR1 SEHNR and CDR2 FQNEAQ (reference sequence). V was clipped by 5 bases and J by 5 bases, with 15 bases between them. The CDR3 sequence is CASSAGADLETQYF. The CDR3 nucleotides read TGTGCCAGCAGCGCGGGGGCCGATTTGGAGACCCAGTACTTC.

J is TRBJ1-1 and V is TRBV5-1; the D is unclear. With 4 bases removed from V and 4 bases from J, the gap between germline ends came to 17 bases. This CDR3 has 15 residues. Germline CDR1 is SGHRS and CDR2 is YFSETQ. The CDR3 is CASSPEGRKGTEAFF. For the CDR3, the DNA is TGCGCCAGCAGCCCCGAGGGCCGAAAGGGCACTGAAGCTTTCTTT. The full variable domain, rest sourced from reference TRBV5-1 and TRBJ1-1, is KAGVTQTPRYLIKTRGQQVTLSCSPISGHRSVSWYQQTPGQGLQFLFEYFSETQRNKGNFPGRFSGRQFSNSRSEMNVSTLELGDSALYLCASSPEGRKGTEAFFGQGTRLTVV.